The 6 T cell receptor beta chains reported below all come from one sample, sequenced in a study of blood T cells in healthy people across ages. A sample-barcoded 5' primer and a J-beta primer mix were used in a second PCR of about 7 to 12 cycles. TCRdb processed the 5' RACE reads anew with MiXCR; each CDR3 protein has one entry. There are about 1,400,000 distinct CDR3 sequences in the sample; around two fifths occur only once, and 7.9% lies in the top ten. The sequenced sample consisted of blood. All receptors derive from a woman aged 18-29 years in good health.

This clonotype has a handful of counts. The chain has TRBV2 and TRBJ2-2; tentative D call: TRBD2 (6 bases). This CDR3 comprises 14 residues. Germline V CDR1 and CDR2: SNHLY, FYNNEI. The ends were cut back, 6 bases at V and 4 bases at J, with 12 bases in the middle. Here the CDR3 reads CASRGLGGTGELFF. The DNA of the CDR3 is TGTGCCAGCAGGGGGTTGGGGGGCACCGGGGAGCTGTTTTTT.

J is TRBJ1-5 and V is TRBV6-1; D not resolved. The V gene's germline CDR1 is MNHNS and CDR2 SASEGT. This CDR3 has 17 amino acids. V shed 6 bases and J shed 3 bases, with 21 bases lying between them. The CDR3 DNA is TGTGCCAGCAGCCGCAAACCGGGCAGAACGGTCAATCAGCCCCAGCATTTT. Translating gives CASSRKPGRTVNQPQHF.

The chain is built from TRBV27 and TRBJ2-6; TRBD2 is a possible D gene (5 bases). Germline V gives CDR1 MNHEY, CDR2 SMNVEV (reference sequence). V lost 5 bases and J lost 12, with 17 bases in between. The CDR3 contains 14 residues. CDR3: CASSVEGSLSVLTF. CDR3 nucleotide sequence: TGTGCCAGCAGTGTAGAGGGATCCCTCAGCGTCCTGACTTTC.

To note about this clonotype: A much bigger clone sits one base away, suggesting this may be a read error. The chain is built from TRBV29-1 and TRBJ2-5, with D hard to call. CDR1 and CDR2 from the germline V gene are SQVTM and ANQGSEA. V dropped 4 bases and J dropped 2 bases, with 8 bases sitting between them. This CDR3 spans 12 amino acids. The DNA of the CDR3 is TGCAGCGTTGGCCGGGTTCAAGAGACCCAGTACTTC. Protein product: CSVGRVQETQYF.

In its sample, this clonotype was seen a few times. CDR3 sequence (DNA): TGTGCCAGCAGAGTGTCCGGGACTAGCTCCTACGAGCAGTACTTC. Translating it yields CASRVSGTSSYEQYF. The chain joins TRBV27 to TRBJ2-7; TRBD2 matches at 8 bases. V lost 6 bases and J lost 0; bases outside the gene matches: 7. CDR1 is MNHEY, CDR2 SMNVEV, per germline (reference sequence). The CDR3 has 15 residues.

This clonotype came up a few times. V usage is TRBV12-3 or TRBV12-4 and J usage is TRBJ1-1; D gene ambiguous. Between the trimmed V and J ends, which lost 7 bases and 2 bases, there was a span of 14 bases. CDR3 length: 14 residues. CDR3 sequence reads: CASTLTRRNTEAFF. In nucleotides, the CDR3 is TGTGCCAGCACCCTGACACGTCGTAACACTGAAGCTTTCTTT.